Shown below are 10 T cell receptor beta chains from a single sample sequenced in a study of circulating and synovial CD4+ cells in juvenile arthritis (dated by TCRdb to between 2014 and 2016). Library preparation employed the immunoSEQ multiplex PCR assay. TCRdb limited this immuneACCESS table to in-frame rearrangements with V and J called. A share of clones is missing; checked studies link under half to unresolved V genes, and the rest is unexplained. The sample data list about 39,000 clones, and approximately 94% of these were observed just once. The ten largest clones take up 0.7% of the sample. Sequenced material: CD4+ T cells from blood. These receptors were obtained from a human donor with juvenile idiopathic arthritis.

This clone was detected once. The chain couples TRBV4-3 to TRBJ2-1, with D possibly matching TRBD2 (7 bases). The CDR3 is 16 amino acids. The germline gives CDR1 LGHNA, CDR2 YSLEER. The V end was cut by 0 bases, the J end by 4 bases, with 13 bases between. The CDR3 sequence: CASSQEAGAGYNEQFF. CDR3 DNA sequence: TGCGCCAGCAGCCAAGAGGCGGGGGCCGGGTACAATGAGCAGTTCTTC.

The genes are TRBV7-9 and TRBJ2-5; TRBD1 aligns across 7 bases. Trimming cost V 2 bases and J 0 bases; bases outside gene matches: 3. The germline CDR1 and CDR2 sequences are SEHNR and FQNEAQ (reference sequence). The CDR3 has 15 amino acids. The CDR3 DNA follows: TGTGCCAGCAGCTTATATGGGACAGACCAAGAGACCCAGTACTTC. It specifies CASSLYGTDQETQYF.

J is TRBJ1-2 and V is TRBV4-3; D not resolved. The CDR3 extends over 17 amino acids. The V end lost 1 base, the J end lost 4 bases, and 19 bases lay between the germline ends. Germline-derived CDR1 and CDR2 are LGHNA and YSLEER. CDR3 coding DNA: TGCGCCAGCAGCCAAGTATCAGCCCGAGGAGTATTCTATGGCTACACCTTC. Translated, it gives CASSQVSARGVFYGYTF.

J is TRBJ2-1 and V is TRBV4-1; TRBD1 aligns across 11 bases. V was clipped by 4 bases and J by 4 bases; unmatched bases: 6. Germline assignment: CDR1 MGHRA and CDR2 YSYEKL. This CDR3 is 16 amino acids long. CDR3 amino acids: CASSPSGTGGYNEQFF. The DNA for the CDR3 is TGCGCCAGCAGCCCAAGCGGGACAGGGGGTTACAATGAGCAGTTCTTC.

This clone is a singleton in its sample. In DNA form, the CDR3 reads TGTGCTAGTGGTTTGGTACCGGGACAGGGGCCTACGAACACTGAAGCTTTCTTT. Translating gives CASGLVPGQGPTNTEAFF. V and J are TRBV12-5 and TRBJ1-1; 10 nucleotides line up with TRBD1. The CDR3 spans 18 residues. V dropped 0 bases and J dropped 1; count of bases not matched to a gene: 8. CDR1 and CDR2 (germline): LGHNT, FRNRAP.

This clone was observed once. The CDR3 DNA follows: TGTGCCAGCAGACAGACAGGGGAAGCAGATACGCAGTATTTT. The encoded protein is CASRQTGEADTQYF. The gene calls are TRBV6-6 and TRBJ2-3, with 8 bases fitting TRBD1. The CDR3 has 14 amino acids. J was trimmed by 4 bases and V by 6 bases; bases with no gene match: 6. Germline CDR1 is MNHNY and CDR2 is SVGAGI (reference sequence).

The chain couples TRBV7-2 to TRBJ1-2; D is ambiguous. This CDR3 has 13 amino acids. The ends were cut back, 4 bases at V and 5 bases at J, with 11 bases in the middle. The germline gives CDR1 SGHTA, CDR2 FQGNSA. As DNA, the CDR3 is TGTGCCAGCAGCTCATACCGTAGATATGGCTACACCTTC. This gives the protein CASSSYRRYGYTF.

The CDR3 nucleotides are TGTGCCAGCAGCGTAGAGCCAGCGGGGGGGCGGGAGCAGTTCTTC. Translating gives CASSVEPAGGREQFF. The gene calls are TRBV9 and TRBJ2-1, with 10 positions matching TRBD2. The germline V gene encodes CDR1 SGDLS and CDR2 YYNGEE. CDR3 length: 15 residues. J lost 10 bases, V lost 0 bases, and 7 bases had no gene match.

This clone was observed a single time. The rearrangement links TRBV29-1 to TRBJ1-2; the D gene is possibly TRBD1 (5 bases). In germline, CDR1 is SQVTM, CDR2 ANQGSEA. The CDR3 covers 13 residues. Trimming shortened V by 4 bases and J by 8 bases, and 17 bases separated the two germline ends. The CDR3 DNA reads TGCAGCGTTGGCCTGGGGCCCCCGTTGGGCTACACCTTC. Protein: CSVGLGPPLGYTF.

J is TRBJ1-2 and V is TRBV19; 9 bases are a match to TRBD1. The CDR3 length is 16 residues. J lost 2 bases, V lost 4 bases, and 8 bases had no gene match. From germline, CDR1 is LNHDA and CDR2 SQIVND (reference sequence). The CDR3 DNA sequence: TGTGCCAGTAGTACAACGGTAGGGACAGGGAACTATGGCTACACCTTC. Protein product: CASSTTVGTGNYGYTF.